These T cell receptor beta chains were read from a single sample in a study of identical twins. TCRdb re-analysed the 5' RACE reads in MiXCR, keeping a single row per CDR3 protein. The profile shows more than 400,000 distinct CDR3 sequences, over 12% of them singletons. This sample also appeared in a second study, on yellow fever vaccine responses in identical twins.

The sequenced material came from CD4+ T cells sorted from blood. These receptors all stem from a woman aged 18-30 years in good health. The CDR3 runs from the conserved cysteine through the conserved F or W. A D gene is named only where the DNA matches it firmly. Where a row states a size, it is once, few, many or the class of an expanded clone; other rows omit it.

.,15,TRBV5-1,TRBD2,TRBJ2-7,CASSLSGTRDYEQYF,TGCGCCAGCAGCTTGAGCGGGACTAGGGACTACGAGCAGTACTTC
few,16,TRBV12-3/TRBV12-4,.,TRBJ2-7,CASSFPRGQGNYEQYF,TGTGCCAGCAGTTTCCCCCGGGGGCAGGGAAACTACGAGCAGTACTTC
.,17,TRBV28,.,TRBJ2-1,CASSTNWAASSYNEQFF,TGTGCCAGCAGTACCAATTGGGCGGCAAGCTCCTACAATGAGCAGTTCTTC
few,12,TRBV20-1,.,TRBJ1-2,CSARNKNYGYTF,TGCAGTGCTAGAAACAAGAACTATGGCTACACCTTC
few,13,TRBV27,.,TRBJ2-3,CATGQRFTDTQYF,TGTGCCACCGGACAGAGATTCACAGATACGCAGTATTTT
.,14,TRBV5-5,.,TRBJ1-1,CASSNDRVNTEAFF,TGTGCCAGCAGCAACGACAGAGTGAACACTGAAGCTTTCTTT
.,16,TRBV5-1,.,TRBJ2-1,CASSSTISQGPGEQFF,TGCGCCAGCAGCTCCACGATCTCACAGGGCCCGGGTGAGCAGTTCTTC
many,16,TRBV24-1,.,TRBJ2-3,CATSVGGPYPTDTQYF,TGTGCCACCAGTGTCGGGGGTCCCTATCCCACAGATACGCAGTATTTT
few,11,TRBV20-1,.,TRBJ2-1,CSASSSSEQFF,TGCAGTGCTAGCTCTTCCAGTGAGCAGTTCTTC
.,13,TRBV2,.,TRBJ1-5,CASSEEMGHPQHF,TGTGCCAGCAGTGAAGAGATGGGACACCCCCAGCATTTT
many,13,TRBV5-1,.,TRBJ2-2,CASSADRSGELFF,TGCGCCAGCAGCGCGGACAGATCCGGGGAGCTGTTTTTT
many,14,TRBV5-1,TRBD1,TRBJ2-5,CASSPGTGRETQYF,TGCGCCAGCAGCCCAGGGACAGGGCGGGAGACCCAGTACTTC
.,14,TRBV12-3/TRBV12-4,.,TRBJ2-5,CASSLAPGWETQYF,TGTGCCAGCAGTTTAGCGCCAGGGTGGGAGACCCAGTACTTC
few,15,TRBV28,TRBD2,TRBJ2-2,CASTSGGAPTGELFF,TGTGCCAGCACTAGCGGGGGGGCCCCTACCGGGGAGCTGTTTTTT
.,16,TRBV5-6,TRBD1,TRBJ2-7,CASSPRDRDIYYEQYF,TGTGCCAGCAGCCCTCGGGACAGGGACATATACTACGAGCAGTACTTC
few,12,TRBV12-3/TRBV12-4,.,TRBJ2-3,CAIERSTDTQYF,TGTGCCATAGAGCGGAGCACAGATACGCAGTATTTT
.,17,TRBV5-1,TRBD1,TRBJ1-2,CASSLLGTRGANYGYTF,TGCGCCAGCAGCTTATTAGGAACCAGGGGGGCTAACTATGGCTACACCTTC
.,16,TRBV6-1,.,TRBJ2-6,CDSSRLGSGGANVLTF,TGTGACAGCAGCAGGTTGGGTTCGGGCGGGGCCAACGTCCTGACTTTC
.,12,TRBV7-2,.,TRBJ2-7,CASSQRNYEQYF,TGTGCCAGCAGCCAACGAAACTACGAGCAGTACTTC
.,17,TRBV5-6,TRBD1,TRBJ2-2,CASSDRGLAANTGELFF,TGTGCCAGCAGTGACAGGGGGCTAGCGGCGAACACCGGGGAGCTGTTTTTT
.,17,TRBV5-1,TRBD2,TRBJ2-5,CASSDRGGRAPGETQYF,TGCGCCAGCAGCGATAGGGGCGGGAGGGCCCCCGGCGAGACCCAGTACTTC
many,16,TRBV20-1,.,TRBJ2-2,CSAFDKRNHPTGELFF,TGCAGTGCTTTCGACAAGCGAAACCATCCCACCGGGGAGCTGTTTTTT
.,13,TRBV27,.,TRBJ1-1,CASSRRGATEAFF,TGTGCCAGCAGCCGGAGGGGAGCTACTGAAGCTTTCTTT
few,14,TRBV9,TRBD2,TRBJ2-1,CASSLGLALGEQFF,TGTGCCAGCAGCTTGGGACTAGCTTTGGGTGAGCAGTTCTTC
few,17,TRBV6-1,TRBD2,TRBJ2-1,CASRLMTSGSSYNEQFF,TGTGCCAGCAGACTGATGACTAGCGGGAGCTCCTACAATGAGCAGTTCTTC
many,16,TRBV5-1,.,TRBJ2-1,CASSSYWEKSYNEQFF,TGCGCCAGCAGCTCCTATTGGGAAAAATCCTACAATGAGCAGTTCTTC
.,15,TRBV20-1,.,TRBJ2-6,CSARRPGSGANVLTF,TGCAGTGCTAGACGGCCGGGCTCTGGGGCCAACGTCCTGACTTTC
.,16,TRBV7-9,.,TRBJ2-1,CASSLEVWGGYNEQFF,TGTGCCAGCAGCTTAGAAGTCTGGGGCGGCTACAATGAGCAGTTCTTC
few,16,TRBV12-3/TRBV12-4,.,TRBJ2-6,CASSLFWGAGANVLTF,TGTGCCAGCAGTTTGTTTTGGGGTGCGGGGGCCAACGTCCTGACTTTC
few,12,TRBV20-1,TRBD2,TRBJ2-7,CSATGGSYEQYF,TGCAGTGCTACGGGGGGATCCTACGAGCAGTACTTC
.,16,TRBV3-1,TRBD1,TRBJ1-1,CASSRNPGTGNTEAFF,TGTGCCAGCAGCCGAAACCCCGGGACAGGGAACACTGAAGCTTTCTTT
.,15,TRBV20-1,TRBD1,TRBJ2-1,CSANDGTGGYNEQFF,TGCAGTGCGAACGACGGGACAGGGGGCTACAATGAGCAGTTCTTC
.,15,TRBV7-9,TRBD1,TRBJ1-1,CASSSRTGIVAEAFF,TGTGCCAGCAGCTCACGGACAGGGATCGTGGCTGAAGCTTTCTTT
many,13,TRBV18,.,TRBJ2-3,CASSPPSTDTQYF,TGTGCCAGCTCACCACCTAGCACAGATACGCAGTATTTT
few,16,TRBV5-1,TRBD2,TRBJ2-2,CASSLTSGPGAGELFF,TGCGCCAGCAGCTTAACTAGCGGCCCGGGGGCCGGGGAGCTGTTTTTT
.,14,TRBV20-1,TRBD2,TRBJ2-3,CSAPLAGGVDTQYF,TGCAGTGCCCCACTGGCGGGGGGGGTAGATACGCAGTATTTT
few,12,TRBV20-1,.,TRBJ2-1,CSARGGGFEQFF,TGCAGTGCTAGAGGAGGGGGATTCGAGCAGTTCTTC
few,14,TRBV12-3/TRBV12-4,.,TRBJ1-3,CASGGIGSGNTIYF,TGTGCCAGCGGTGGCATCGGCTCTGGAAACACCATATATTTT
.,22,TRBV28,TRBD2,TRBJ2-7,CASSFSMGGFLRGTSDSYEQYF,TGTGCCAGCAGTTTCTCAATGGGGGGTTTCCTTCGCGGTACTAGCGACTCCTACGAGCAGTACTTC
.,16,TRBV11-2,TRBD1,TRBJ2-3,CASSLGPGQGADTQYF,TGTGCCAGCAGCTTGGGCCCGGGACAGGGCGCAGATACGCAGTATTTT
many,13,TRBV7-2,.,TRBJ2-1,CASSLAAYNEQFF,TGTGCCAGCAGCTTAGCAGCCTACAATGAGCAGTTCTTC
many,16,TRBV5-1,TRBD1,TRBJ1-1,CASSSSRQGGNTEAFF,TGCGCCAGCAGCTCATCTCGACAGGGCGGAAATACTGAAGCTTTCTTT
once,14,TRBV3-1,.,TRBJ2-5,CASGPPGGLETQYF,TGTGCCAGCGGCCCCCCGGGGGGCCTGGAGACCCAGTACTTC
.,13,TRBV6-1,.,TRBJ2-4,CASGPIAKNIQYF,TGTGCCAGCGGACCCATAGCCAAAAACATTCAGTACTTC
few,14,TRBV6-5,.,TRBJ2-4,CASSWGVAGDIQYF,TGTGCCAGCAGTTGGGGGGTCGCCGGGGACATTCAGTACTTC
few,12,TRBV20-1,.,TRBJ2-1,CSASKSYNEQFF,TGCAGTGCTAGCAAATCCTACAATGAGCAGTTCTTC
few,14,TRBV4-1,.,TRBJ2-5,CASSQDSGWETQYF,TGCGCCAGCAGCCAAGACTCCGGTTGGGAGACCCAGTACTTC
.,11,TRBV25-1,TRBD1,TRBJ2-7,CASSLTGEQYF,TGTGCCAGCAGCTTGACAGGGGAGCAGTACTTC